One sample yielded the 7 T cell receptor beta chains listed below, sequenced in a study of blood T cell repertoires in COVID-19. Method: immunoSEQ multiplex PCR; TCRdb's copy keeps in-frame clones and lacks some. Of about 120,000 clones listed, roughly 90% are singletons. Specimen: peripheral blood. The receptors were gathered from a man aged 45 to 65 with acute or convalescent COVID-19.

This chain connects TRBV1 to TRBJ2-2; TRBD1 reflects the table's D call only, with no check against the DNA. TRBV1 is described as a pseudogene. The CDR3 spans 13 residues. CDR3 loop: CTMDTTGTGELFF. The CDR3 DNA is TGCACCATGGACACCACGGGTACCGGGGAGCTGTTTTTT.

DNA for the CDR3: TGTGCCAGCAGCCAACTCCCTCGTGCTAGCGGGAACAATGAGCAGTTCTTC. It translates to CASSQLPRASGNNEQFF. The rearrangement links TRBV14 to TRBJ2-1, with 9 bases identical to TRBD2. Germline V gene sequence: CDR1 SGHDN, CDR2 FVKESK. CDR3 length: 17 residues. Trimming took 2 bases from V and 5 from J; bases not matched to a gene: 10.

The rearrangement links TRBV10-3 to TRBJ2-3, with 13 bases aligning to TRBD2. V shed 7 bases and J 4 bases; nucleotides not matched to a gene: 8. CDR1 and CDR2 (germline): ENHRY, SYGVKD. This CDR3 comprises 16 residues. CDR3 sequence: CAIKEGTSGTPDTQYF. CDR3 nucleotide sequence: TGTGCCATCAAGGAAGGGACTAGCGGGACCCCAGATACGCAGTATTTT.

V and J are TRBV13 and TRBJ2-6; 8 nucleotides line up with TRBD1. Germline trimming cut 5 bases from V and 0 bases from J; bases unmatched to any gene: 9. The CDR3 totals 18 residues. Per germline, CDR1 PRHDT and CDR2 FYEKMQ (reference sequence). CDR3 protein: CASSTQTGVPSGANVLTF. DNA for the CDR3: TGTGCCAGCAGCACTCAGACAGGGGTCCCCTCTGGGGCCAACGTCCTGACTTTC.

This chain connects TRBV6-1 to TRBJ2-5; tentatively, D is TRBD1 (6 bases). The V end lost 1 base, the J end lost 4 bases, and 10 bases lay between the germline ends. This CDR3 contains 14 residues. From germline, CDR1 is MNHNS and CDR2 SASEGT. CDR3 DNA sequence: TGTGCCAGCAGTGAAGGTCAGGGGCGAGAGACCCAGTACTTC. Translation: CASSEGQGRETQYF.

The chain links TRBV2 to TRBJ1-1; no firm D call. The germline gives CDR1 SNHLY, CDR2 FYNNEI. The CDR3 contains 15 residues. The ends were cut back, 1 base at V and 4 bases at J, with 13 bases in the middle. Here the CDR3 reads CASSEEVRVGTEAFF. The DNA of the CDR3 is TGTGCCAGCAGTGAAGAAGTTCGGGTCGGCACTGAAGCTTTCTTT. The full variable domain, in which reference TRBV2 and TRBJ1-1 provide the parts outside the CDR3, is EPEVTQTPSHQVTQMGQEVILRCVPISNHLYFYWYRQILGQKVEFLVSFYNNEISEKSEIFDDQFSVERPDGSNFTLKIRSTKLEDSAMYFCASSEEVRVGTEAFFGQGTRLTVV.

V is TRBV10-3 and J is TRBJ2-1; 7 nucleotides agree with TRBD1. The germline gives CDR1 ENHRY, CDR2 SYGVKD. Unmatched junction bases numbered 7, after V lost 0 bases and J lost 8 bases. This CDR3 is built from 15 residues. The CDR3 sequence is CAISESSTGVHEQFF. CDR3 nucleotides: TGTGCCATCAGTGAGTCGAGTACAGGGGTCCATGAGCAGTTCTTC.